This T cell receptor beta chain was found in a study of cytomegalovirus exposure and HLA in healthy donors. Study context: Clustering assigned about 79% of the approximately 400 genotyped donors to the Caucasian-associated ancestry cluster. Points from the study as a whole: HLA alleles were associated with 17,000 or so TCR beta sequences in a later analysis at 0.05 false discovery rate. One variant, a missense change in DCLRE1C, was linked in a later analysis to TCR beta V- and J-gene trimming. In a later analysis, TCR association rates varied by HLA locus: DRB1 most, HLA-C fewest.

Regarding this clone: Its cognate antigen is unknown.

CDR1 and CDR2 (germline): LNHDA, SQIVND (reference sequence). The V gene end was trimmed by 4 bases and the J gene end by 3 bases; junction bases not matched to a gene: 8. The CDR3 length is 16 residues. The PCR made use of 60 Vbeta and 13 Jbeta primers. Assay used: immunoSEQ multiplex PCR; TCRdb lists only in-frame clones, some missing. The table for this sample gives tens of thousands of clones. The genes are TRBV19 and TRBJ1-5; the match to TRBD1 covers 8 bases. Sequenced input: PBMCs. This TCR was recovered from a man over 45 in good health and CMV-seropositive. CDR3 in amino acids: CASSRRTGKVNQPQHF. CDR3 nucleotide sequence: TGTGCCAGTAGTAGGAGGACAGGGAAGGTCAATCAGCCCCAGCATTTT.